This T cell receptor (beta chain) appears in the sequencing data of a study of PD-1 blockade in mismatch repair-deficient tumors listed by TCRdb under 2017. In the study overall: Between September 2013 and September 2016, the trial enrolled 70 to 100 consecutive patients with 12 mismatch repair-deficient cancer types, every one of whom had been previously treated and was progressing. Tumor-associated T cell clones in the peripheral blood of patients responding to PD-1 blockade were tracked using deep sequencing of TCR CDR3 regions. The investigation overall reported the following: Tumor-resident clones, often undetectable in blood before treatment, expanded rapidly after pembrolizumab and then contracted, generally before radiologic responses.

From a lookup of the germline V gene, CDR1 and CDR2 are SGHRS and YFSETQ. The CDR3 spans 15 residues, from the cysteine through the phenylalanine. The read is trimmed to its CDR3 DNA, 45 bases read in frame from base 1. Trimming removed 0 bases from V and 0 bases from J, leaving 7 bases between the germline ends. For every enrolled patient, mismatch repair deficiency was confirmed by either polymerase chain reaction or immunohistochemistry. A few patients who responded to pembrolizumab therapy underwent TCR sequencing. Pembrolizumab PD-1 blockade was prospectively tested in advanced mismatch repair-deficient cancers, regardless of tissue of origin, in the phase II trial. Peripheral blood T cell samples were gathered serially, both before PD-1 blockade started and at multiple time points afterward. Blood sampling time points were reported as weeks after the first dose of pembrolizumab. Concerning this clone: It lacks a known antigen. No much larger clone is present one base from it, and per-base qualities are unavailable.

Library preparation used the immunoSEQ multiplex PCR assay. TCRdb mirrors the immuneACCESS table, restricted to in-frame sequences. Some clones are absent from its copies; in checked studies, under half trace to an unresolved V gene, and the reason for the others is unknown. In this sample the table shows 20,000 to 25,000 clones, 84% of which occur a single time. Of the sample, approximately 17% falls within the top ten clones. Sequenced material: peripheral blood, taken 2 weeks after starting pembrolizumab. The sequence links TRBV5-1 to TRBJ1-3; the D gene is possibly TRBD1, with 5 bases matching. The origin of this receptor is an adult with mismatch repair-deficient cancer. The DNA sequence is given as TGCGCCAGCAGCTTGGTTGGGGGCTCTGGAAACACCATATATTTT. It codes for CASSLVGGSGNTIYF. The full variable domain, completed from the reference TRBV5-1 and TRBJ1-3 proteins outside the CDR3, reads KAGVTQTPRYLIKTRGQQVTLSCSPISGHRSVSWYQQTPGQGLQFLFEYFSETQRNKGNFPGRFSGRQFSNSRSEMNVSTLELGDSALYLCASSLVGGSGNTIYFGEGSWLTVV.